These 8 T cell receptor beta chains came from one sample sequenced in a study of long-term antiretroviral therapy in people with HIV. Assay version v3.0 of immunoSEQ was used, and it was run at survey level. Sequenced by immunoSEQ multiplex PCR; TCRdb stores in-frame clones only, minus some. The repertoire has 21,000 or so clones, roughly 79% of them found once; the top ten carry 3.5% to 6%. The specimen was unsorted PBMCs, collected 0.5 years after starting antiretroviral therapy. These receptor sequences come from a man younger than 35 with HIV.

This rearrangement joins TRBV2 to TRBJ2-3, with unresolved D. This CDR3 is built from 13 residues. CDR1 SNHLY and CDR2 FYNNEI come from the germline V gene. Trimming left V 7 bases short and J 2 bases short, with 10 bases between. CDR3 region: CASNSLPTDTQYF. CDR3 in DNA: TGTGCCAGCAATTCCCTTCCCACAGATACGCAGTATTTT.

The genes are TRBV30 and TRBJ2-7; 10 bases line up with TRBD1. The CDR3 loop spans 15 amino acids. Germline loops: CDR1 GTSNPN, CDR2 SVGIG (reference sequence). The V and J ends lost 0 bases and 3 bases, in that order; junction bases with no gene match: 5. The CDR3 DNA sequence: TGTGCCTGGAGTGTTCGGGACAGGGGATTCTACGAGCAGTACTTC. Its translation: CAWSVRDRGFYEQYF. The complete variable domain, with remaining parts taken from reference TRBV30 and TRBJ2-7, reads SQTIHQWPATLVQPVGSPLSLECTVEGTSNPNLYWYRQAAGRGLQLLFYSVGIGQISSEVPQNLSASRPQDRQFILSSKKLLLSDSGFYLCAWSVRDRGFYEQYFGPGTRLTVT.

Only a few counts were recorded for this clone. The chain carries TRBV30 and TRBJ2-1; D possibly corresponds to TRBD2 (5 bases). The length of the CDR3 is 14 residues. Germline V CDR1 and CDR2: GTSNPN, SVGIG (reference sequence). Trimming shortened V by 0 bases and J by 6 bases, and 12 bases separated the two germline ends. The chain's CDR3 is CAWSVQLGGNEQFF. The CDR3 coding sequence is TGTGCCTGGAGTGTACAACTCGGAGGCAATGAGCAGTTCTTC.

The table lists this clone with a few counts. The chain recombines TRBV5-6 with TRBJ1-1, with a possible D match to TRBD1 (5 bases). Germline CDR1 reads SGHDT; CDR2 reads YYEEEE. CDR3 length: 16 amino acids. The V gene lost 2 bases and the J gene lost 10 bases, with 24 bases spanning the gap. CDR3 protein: CASSFGRYMGDVGAFF. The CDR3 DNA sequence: TGTGCCAGCAGCTTTGGGAGATATATGGGGGACGTTGGAGCTTTCTTT.

The CDR3 DNA follows: TGTGCCAGCAGCCCTACCGGGGCCCCGAGCTCCTACGAGCAGTACTTC. It translates to CASSPTGAPSSYEQYF. This chain links TRBV28 with TRBJ2-7; D possibly matches TRBD1 or TRBD2 (5 bases each). The V gene's germline CDR1 is MDHEN and CDR2 SYDVKM. The V end was cut by 6 bases, the J end by 0 bases, with 18 bases between. The CDR3 length is 16 residues. Full variable domain (remainder filled in from reference TRBV28 and TRBJ2-7): DVKVTQSSRYLVKRTGEKVFLECVQDMDHENMFWYRQDPGLGLRLIYFSYDVKMKEKGDIPEGYSVSREKKERFSLILESASTNQTSMYLCASSPTGAPSSYEQYFGPGTRLTVT.

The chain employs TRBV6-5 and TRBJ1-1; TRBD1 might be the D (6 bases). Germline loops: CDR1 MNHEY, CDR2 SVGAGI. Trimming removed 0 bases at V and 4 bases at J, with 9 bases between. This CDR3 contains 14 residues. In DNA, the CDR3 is TGTGCCAGCAGTTACTCCAGGGGAGGCACTGAAGCTTTCTTT. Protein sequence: CASSYSRGGTEAFF.

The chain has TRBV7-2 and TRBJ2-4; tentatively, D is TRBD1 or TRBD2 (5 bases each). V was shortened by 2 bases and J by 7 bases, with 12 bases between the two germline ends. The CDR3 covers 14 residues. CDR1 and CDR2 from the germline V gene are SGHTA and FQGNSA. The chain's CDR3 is CASSLQTWGNIQYF. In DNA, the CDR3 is TGTGCCAGCAGCTTACAGACGTGGGGGAACATTCAGTACTTC.

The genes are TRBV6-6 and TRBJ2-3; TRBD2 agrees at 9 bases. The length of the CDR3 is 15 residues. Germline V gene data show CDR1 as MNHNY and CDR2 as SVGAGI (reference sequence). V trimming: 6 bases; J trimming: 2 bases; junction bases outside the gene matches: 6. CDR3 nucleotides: TGTGCCAGCAGGGCAACTAGCGGGTACACAGATACGCAGTATTTT. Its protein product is CASRATSGYTDTQYF.